The TCR beta chain described here comes from a study of graft-versus-host responses after intestinal transplantation (dated by TCRdb to about 2021). Notes on the research overall: The transplants that recipients received were multivisceral, liver-intestinal, or isolated intestinal. Every recipient was given anti-thymocyte globulin induction, followed by approximately 3 years of maintenance tacrolimus and steroids. After intestinal transplantation, graft-versus-host and host-versus-graft alloreactive T cell clones were followed in the graft, circulation and bone marrow using bulk TCR-beta CDR3 sequencing. To identify alloreactive clones, pre-transplant mixed lymphocyte reaction products were sequenced and then compared with unstimulated pre-transplant donor and recipient T cells. Of the roughly 26 intestinal transplant recipients enrolled in the cohort, one of whom was a retransplant, a few patients without pretransplant specimens were excluded. A peak of at least 4% donor T cells among recipient peripheral blood mononuclear cells was the definition used for donor T cell macrochimerism. Samples from a few later patients were sequenced in-house on an Illumina MiSeq with MiXCR processing rather than by the commercial service. The paper as a whole reports these results and caveats: High GvH to HvG T cell clonal ratios were observed in the allografts of patients with donor T cell macrochimerism. Conclusions were limited by the relatively low number and heterogeneity of intestinal transplant patients. Peak levels of circulating GvH clones were associated with declines in HvG clones early after transplant. GvH clones were detected in recipient bone marrow, and some appeared earlier in ileal mucosa or blood, consistent with an intestinal mucosal origin.

In the paper's terms, the time point label means: cells obtained before transplantation from donor or recipient. CD3+CD4+ and CD3+CD8+ populations were FACS-sorted from unstimulated pre-transplant donor and recipient cells taken from spleen or lymph nodes. The library was generated by the immunoSEQ multiplex PCR assay. In most patients, genomic DNA was isolated using the Qiagen DNeasy Blood and Tissue Kit and sent frozen to Adaptive Biotechnologies for TCR sequencing. High-throughput TCR-beta CDR3 sequencing of genomic DNA from most patients was performed by Adaptive Biotechnologies. On the study's bioinformatics: Adaptive's ImmunoSEQ software was the source of the TCR sequencing data for about 18 patients, while a few other patients were processed with MiXCR and VDJtools. CD4 versus CD8 sorting errors were corrected by removing sequences found in both subsets at a frequency ratio below 5:1. CDR3 nucleotide sequences shared between donor and recipient were removed because the origin of such sequences could not be assigned. To count as alloreactive, a clone needed at least 2-fold expansion over unstimulated cells and a minimum CFSE-low frequency of 0.002% (template counts) or 0.001% (read counts). Clones detected in sequenced pre-transplant spleen, lymph node, or MLR CFSE-low populations of the donor or recipient were defined as mappable. Cumulative frequency of alloreactive clones was calculated as a percentage of all sequences weighted by copy number. TCRdb re-hosts the immuneACCESS table, in-frame sequences only. Its copies lack some clones; in the studies checked, an unresolved V gene accounts for under half of them, and the cause for the rest is not known. V and J calls plus clone size are reproduced from that table; the DNA served to infer D and trimming. The sample includes about 90,000 clones, with 80% to 95% observed a single time. The top ten clones comprise about 0.38% of the sample.

CDR1 and CDR2 were assigned from the germline V gene as SGHRS and YFSETQ. Trimming leaves V shorter by 3 bases and J shorter by 1 base, with the junction holding 4 bases beyond the gene matches. Taken from cysteine to phenylalanine, the CDR3 has 14 residues. The only DNA kept is the CDR3, 42 bases in frame from the first base. With regard to this clone: Which antigen it targets is not known. There are no base qualities to consult, and no much larger clone falls within one base.

The receptor's source is a human donor who was the organ donor for an intestinal transplant. The chain uses TRBV5-1 and TRBJ2-7; 7 central nucleotides agree with TRBD1. The starting material was unstimulated CD4+ T cells sorted from spleen or lymph node cells, obtained before transplant. The nucleotides are TGCGCCAGCAGCTACCCGGACAGGTCCTACGAGCAGTACTTC. This sequence encodes CASSYPDRSYEQYF. The entire variable domain, with the stretches around the CDR3 drawn from the reference TRBV5-1 and TRBJ2-7 proteins, is KAGVTQTPRYLIKTRGQQVTLSCSPISGHRSVSWYQQTPGQGLQFLFEYFSETQRNKGNFPGRFSGRQFSNSRSEMNVSTLELGDSALYLCASSYPDRSYEQYFGPGTRLTVT.